These T cell receptor beta chains were read from a single sample in a study of cytomegalovirus exposure and HLA in healthy donors. Sequencing used immunoSEQ multiplex PCR; TCRdb keeps in-frame clones, though not all of them. The table shows about 130,000 clones, with about nine tenths occurring only once. Sequenced sample: PBMCs. All receptors come from a man in his thirties or forties in good health and CMV-seronegative. Both conserved end residues are part of each CDR3. A D gene is named only where the DNA matches it firmly. Not every row has a clone size; where given, it reads once, few, many or a size class.

V,D,length,size,J,CDR3,DNA
TRBV4-3,-,15,-,TRBJ2-2,CASSPRLVNTGELFF,TGCGCCAGCAGCCCTCGCCTAGTGAACACCGGGGAGCTGTTTTTT
TRBV30,-,16,-,TRBJ2-7,CAWSPQLASWFYEQYF,TGTGCCTGGAGCCCCCAGTTAGCCTCATGGTTCTACGAGCAGTACTTC
TRBV19,TRBD1,14,-,TRBJ2-7,CASMTGQGPYEQYF,TGTGCCAGTATGACGGGACAGGGCCCCTACGAGCAGTACTTC
TRBV7-8,TRBD1,14,-,TRBJ1-2,CASSLGPGGLGYTF,TGTGCCAGCAGCTTAGGACCAGGGGGTCTCGGCTACACCTTC
TRBV2,-,13,-,TRBJ2-7,CASRIGHSYEQYF,TGTGCCAGCAGAATCGGACATTCCTACGAGCAGTACTTC
TRBV19,-,14,few,TRBJ1-4,CASSPGRGSEKLFF,TGTGCCAGTAGTCCCGGCAGGGGAAGTGAAAAACTGTTTTTT
TRBV18,TRBD2,17,-,TRBJ2-1,CASSLTSGLAAYNEQFF,TGTGCCAGCTCACTAACTTCGGGACTAGCGGCTTACAATGAGCAGTTCTTC
TRBV7-9,-,15,-,TRBJ1-3,CASSPPGAPGNTIYF,TGTGCCAGCAGCCCCCCAGGGGCACCTGGAAACACCATATATTTT
TRBV7-8,-,14,-,TRBJ1-2,CASSSTQGLGGYTF,TGTGCCAGCAGCTCAACACAGGGACTAGGGGGCTACACCTTC
TRBV10-2,TRBD2,16,-,TRBJ2-3,CASMTRAGGGLDTQYF,TGCGCCAGCATGACCCGAGCGGGAGGGGGCCTAGATACGCAGTATTTT
TRBV10-3,-,16,-,TRBJ2-7,CAIRGTTSAQADEQYF,TGTGCCATCAGGGGCACCACCTCTGCGCAGGCTGACGAGCAGTACTTC
TRBV11-2,-,14,-,TRBJ2-3,CASSFLSGADTQYF,TGTGCCAGCAGCTTTCTATCGGGGGCAGATACGCAGTATTTT
TRBV13,TRBD1,15,-,TRBJ2-7,CASSTPGQVPYEQYF,TGTGCCAGCAGTACCCCGGGACAGGTTCCCTACGAGCAGTACTTC